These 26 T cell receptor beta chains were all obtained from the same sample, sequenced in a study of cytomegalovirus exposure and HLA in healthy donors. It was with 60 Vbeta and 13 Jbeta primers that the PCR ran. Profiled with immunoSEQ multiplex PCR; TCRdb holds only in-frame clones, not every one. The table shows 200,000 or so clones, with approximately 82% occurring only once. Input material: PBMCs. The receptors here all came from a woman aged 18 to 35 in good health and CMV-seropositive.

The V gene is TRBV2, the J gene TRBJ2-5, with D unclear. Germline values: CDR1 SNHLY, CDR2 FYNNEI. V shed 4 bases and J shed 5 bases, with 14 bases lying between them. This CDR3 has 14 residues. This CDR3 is CASSGMSPLETQYF. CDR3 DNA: TGTGCCAGCAGTGGTATGAGTCCCTTGGAGACCCAGTACTTC.

CDR3 region: CASSHIQTGFYGYTF. The DNA for the CDR3 is TGTGCCAGCAGCCATATACAGACAGGGTTCTATGGCTACACCTTC. This chain links TRBV7-6 with TRBJ1-2; 7 bases are shared with TRBD1. V lost 5 bases and J lost 4; bases outside the gene matches: 10. This CDR3 spans 15 amino acids. Germline lookup yields CDR1 SGHVS and CDR2 FNYEAQ.

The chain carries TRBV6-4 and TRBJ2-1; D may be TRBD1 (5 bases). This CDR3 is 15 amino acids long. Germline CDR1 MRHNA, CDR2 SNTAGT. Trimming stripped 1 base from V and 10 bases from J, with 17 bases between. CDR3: CASSDFKLAGREQFF. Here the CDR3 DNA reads TGTGCCAGCAGTGACTTCAAATTGGCAGGGCGAGAGCAGTTCTTC.

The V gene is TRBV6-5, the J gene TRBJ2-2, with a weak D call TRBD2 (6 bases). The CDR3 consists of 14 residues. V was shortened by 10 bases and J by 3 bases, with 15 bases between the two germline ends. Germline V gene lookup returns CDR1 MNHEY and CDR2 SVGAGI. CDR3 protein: CATYRTTHTGELFF. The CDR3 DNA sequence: TGTGCCACTTATCGGACTACACACACCGGGGAGCTGTTTTTT.

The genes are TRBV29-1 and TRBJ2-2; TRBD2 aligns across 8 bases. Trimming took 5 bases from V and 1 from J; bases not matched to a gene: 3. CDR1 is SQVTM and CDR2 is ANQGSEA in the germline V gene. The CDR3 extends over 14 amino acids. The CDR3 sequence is CSVFSGVNTGELFF. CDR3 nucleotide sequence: TGCAGCGTTTTTAGCGGGGTGAACACCGGGGAGCTGTTTTTT.

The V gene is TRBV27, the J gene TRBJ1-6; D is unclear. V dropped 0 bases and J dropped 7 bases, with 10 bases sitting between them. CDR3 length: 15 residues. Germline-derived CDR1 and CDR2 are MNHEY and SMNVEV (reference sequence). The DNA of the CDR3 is TGTGCCAGCAGTTTATCGTCAGTTCCCAATTCACCCCTCCACTTT. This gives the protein CASSLSSVPNSPLHF.

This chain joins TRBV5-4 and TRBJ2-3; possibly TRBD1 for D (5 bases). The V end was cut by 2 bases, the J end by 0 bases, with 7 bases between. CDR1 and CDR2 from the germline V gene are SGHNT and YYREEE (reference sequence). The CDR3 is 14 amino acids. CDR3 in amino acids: CASSFPGSTDTQYF. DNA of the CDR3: TGTGCCAGCAGCTTCCCAGGGAGCACAGATACGCAGTATTTT.

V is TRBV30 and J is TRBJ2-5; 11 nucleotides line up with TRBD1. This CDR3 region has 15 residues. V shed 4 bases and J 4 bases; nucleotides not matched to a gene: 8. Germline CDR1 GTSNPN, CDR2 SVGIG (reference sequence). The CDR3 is CAWNHGTGGPETQYF. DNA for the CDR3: TGTGCCTGGAATCACGGGACAGGGGGTCCAGAGACCCAGTACTTC.

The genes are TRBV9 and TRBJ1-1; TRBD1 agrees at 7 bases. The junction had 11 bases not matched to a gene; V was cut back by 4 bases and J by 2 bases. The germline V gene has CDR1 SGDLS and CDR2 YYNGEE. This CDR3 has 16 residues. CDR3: CASSTSAGTVNTEAFF. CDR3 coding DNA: TGTGCCAGCAGCACTTCGGCCGGGACAGTTAACACTGAAGCTTTCTTT. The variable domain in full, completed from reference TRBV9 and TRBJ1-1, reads DSGVTQTPKHLITATGQRVTLRCSPRSGDLSVYWYQQSLDQGLQFLIQYYNGEERAKGNILERFSAQQFPDLHSELNLSSLELGDSALYFCASSTSAGTVNTEAFFGQGTRLTVV.

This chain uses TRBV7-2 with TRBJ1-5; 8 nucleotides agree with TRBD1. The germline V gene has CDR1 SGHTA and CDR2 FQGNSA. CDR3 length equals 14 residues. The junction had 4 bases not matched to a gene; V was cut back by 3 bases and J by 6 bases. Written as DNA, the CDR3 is TGTGCCAGCAGCTTGGACAGGGCAAGTCAGCCCCAGCATTTT. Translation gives CASSLDRASQPQHF. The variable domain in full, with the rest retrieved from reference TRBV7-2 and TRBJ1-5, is GAGVSQSPSNKVTEKGKDVELRCDPISGHTALYWYRQSLGQGLEFLIYFQGNSAPDKSGLPSDRFSAERTGGSVSTLTIQRTQQEDSAVYLCASSLDRASQPQHFGDGTRLSIL.

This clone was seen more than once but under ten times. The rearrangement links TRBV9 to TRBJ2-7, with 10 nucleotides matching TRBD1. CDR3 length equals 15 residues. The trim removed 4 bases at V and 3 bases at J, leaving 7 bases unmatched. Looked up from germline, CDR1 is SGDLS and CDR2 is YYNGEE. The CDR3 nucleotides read TGTGCCAGCAGCCCAGGGACAGGGGAAATCTACGAGCAGTACTTC. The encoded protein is CASSPGTGEIYEQYF.

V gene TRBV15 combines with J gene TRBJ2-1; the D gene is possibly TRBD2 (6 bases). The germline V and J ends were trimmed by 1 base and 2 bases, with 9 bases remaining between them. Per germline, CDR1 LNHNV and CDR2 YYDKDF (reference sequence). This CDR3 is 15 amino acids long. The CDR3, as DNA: TGTGCCACCAGCAGAGGTAGCGGCGCCTACAATGAGCAGTTCTTC. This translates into CATSRGSGAYNEQFF.

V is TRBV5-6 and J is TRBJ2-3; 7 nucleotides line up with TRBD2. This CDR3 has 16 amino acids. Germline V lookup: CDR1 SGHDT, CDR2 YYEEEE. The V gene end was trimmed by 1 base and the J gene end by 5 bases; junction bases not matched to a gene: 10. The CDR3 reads CASSLKITSAEDTQYF. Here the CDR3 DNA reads TGTGCCAGCAGCTTGAAGATTACTAGCGCGGAAGATACGCAGTATTTT.

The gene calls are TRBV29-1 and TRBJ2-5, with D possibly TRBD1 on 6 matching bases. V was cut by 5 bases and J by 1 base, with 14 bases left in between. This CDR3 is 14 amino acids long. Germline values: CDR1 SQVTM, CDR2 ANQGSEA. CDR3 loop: CSVNRVYTQETQYF. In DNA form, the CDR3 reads TGCAGCGTTAACAGGGTTTATACCCAAGAGACCCAGTACTTC. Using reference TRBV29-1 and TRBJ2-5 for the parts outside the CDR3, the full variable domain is SAVISQKPSRDICQRGTSLTIQCQVDSQVTMMFWYRQQPGQSLTLIATANQGSEATYESGFVIDKFPISRPNLTFSTLTVSNMSPEDSSIYLCSVNRVYTQETQYFGPGTRLLVL.

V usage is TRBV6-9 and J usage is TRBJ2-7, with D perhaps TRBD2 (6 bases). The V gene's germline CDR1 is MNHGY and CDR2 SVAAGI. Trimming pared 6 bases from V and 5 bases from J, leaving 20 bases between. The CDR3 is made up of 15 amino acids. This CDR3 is CASRGAFGGSNEQYV. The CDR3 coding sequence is TGTGCCAGCAGAGGCGCGTTCGGGGGTTCGAACGAGCAGTACGTC.

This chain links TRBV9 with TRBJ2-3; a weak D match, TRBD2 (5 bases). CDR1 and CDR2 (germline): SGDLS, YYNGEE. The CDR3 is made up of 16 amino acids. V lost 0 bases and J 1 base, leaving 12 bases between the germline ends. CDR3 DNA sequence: TGTGCCAGCAGCGTAGGTACAGCGGAGCGCACAGATACGCAGTATTTT. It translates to CASSVGTAERTDTQYF.

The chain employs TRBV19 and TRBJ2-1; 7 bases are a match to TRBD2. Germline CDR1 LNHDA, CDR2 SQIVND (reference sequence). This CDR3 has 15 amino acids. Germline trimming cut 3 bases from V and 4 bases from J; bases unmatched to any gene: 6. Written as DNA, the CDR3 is TGTGCCAGTAGTATCCGGGACTACCTATACAATGAGCAGTTCTTC. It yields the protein CASSIRDYLYNEQFF. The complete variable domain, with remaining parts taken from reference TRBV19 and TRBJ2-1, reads DGGITQSPKYLFRKEGQNVTLSCEQNLNHDAMYWYRQDPGQGLRLIYYSQIVNDFQKGDIAEGYSVSREKKESFPLTVTSAQKNPTAFYLCASSIRDYLYNEQFFGPGTRLTVL.

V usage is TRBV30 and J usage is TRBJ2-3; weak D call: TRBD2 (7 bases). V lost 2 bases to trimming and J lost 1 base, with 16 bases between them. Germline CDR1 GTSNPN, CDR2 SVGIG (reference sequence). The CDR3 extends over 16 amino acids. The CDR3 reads CAWSPPRGGRTDTQYF. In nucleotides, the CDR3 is TGTGCCTGGAGTCCCCCGAGGGGGGGCCGCACAGATACGCAGTATTTT.

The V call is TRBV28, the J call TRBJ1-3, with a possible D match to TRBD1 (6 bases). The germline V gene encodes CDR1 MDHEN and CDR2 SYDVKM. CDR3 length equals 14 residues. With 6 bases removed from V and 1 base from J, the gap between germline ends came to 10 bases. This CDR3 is CASRFQGSGNTIYF. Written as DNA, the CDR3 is TGTGCCAGCAGATTCCAGGGGTCTGGAAACACCATATATTTT. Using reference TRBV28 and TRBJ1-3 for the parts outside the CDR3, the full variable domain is DVKVTQSSRYLVKRTGEKVFLECVQDMDHENMFWYRQDPGLGLRLIYFSYDVKMKEKGDIPEGYSVSREKKERFSLILESASTNQTSMYLCASRFQGSGNTIYFGEGSWLTVV.

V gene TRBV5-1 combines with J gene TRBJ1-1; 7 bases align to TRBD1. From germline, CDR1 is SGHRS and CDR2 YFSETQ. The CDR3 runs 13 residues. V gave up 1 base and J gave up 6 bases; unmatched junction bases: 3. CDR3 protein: CASSLTGAPEAFF. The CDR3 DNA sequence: TGCGCCAGCAGCTTGACAGGGGCCCCTGAAGCTTTCTTT.

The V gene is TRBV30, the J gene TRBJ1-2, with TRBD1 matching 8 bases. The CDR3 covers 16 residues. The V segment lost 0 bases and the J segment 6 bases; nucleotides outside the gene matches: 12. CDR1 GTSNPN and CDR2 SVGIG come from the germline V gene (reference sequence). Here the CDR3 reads CAWSVLTGTGTNGYTF. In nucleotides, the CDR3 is TGTGCCTGGAGTGTTTTAACCGGGACAGGCACAAATGGCTACACCTTC.

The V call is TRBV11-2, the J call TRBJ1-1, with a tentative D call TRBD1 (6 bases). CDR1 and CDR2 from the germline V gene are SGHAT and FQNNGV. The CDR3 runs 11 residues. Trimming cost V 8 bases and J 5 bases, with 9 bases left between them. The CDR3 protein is CASGRGTEAFF. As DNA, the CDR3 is TGTGCCAGCGGCAGGGGTACTGAAGCTTTCTTT.

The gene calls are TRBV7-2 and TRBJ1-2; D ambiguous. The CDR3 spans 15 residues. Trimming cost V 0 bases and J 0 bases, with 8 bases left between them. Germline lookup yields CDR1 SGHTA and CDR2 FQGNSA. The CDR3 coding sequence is TGTGCCAGCAGCTTAGCGCCCAGCGCTAACTATGGCTACACCTTC. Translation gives CASSLAPSANYGYTF.

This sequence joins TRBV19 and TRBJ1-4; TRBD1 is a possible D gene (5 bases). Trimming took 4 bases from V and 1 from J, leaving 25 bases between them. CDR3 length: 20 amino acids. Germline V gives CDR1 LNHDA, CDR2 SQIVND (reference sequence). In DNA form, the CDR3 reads TGTGCCAGTAGTAGACCCTCTCATAGGGGCACGGCCCAAACTAATGAAAAACTGTTTTTT. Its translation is CASSRPSHRGTAQTNEKLFF. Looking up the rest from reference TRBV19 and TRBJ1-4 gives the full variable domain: DGGITQSPKYLFRKEGQNVTLSCEQNLNHDAMYWYRQDPGQGLRLIYYSQIVNDFQKGDIAEGYSVSREKKESFPLTVTSAQKNPTAFYLCASSRPSHRGTAQTNEKLFFGSGTQLSVL.

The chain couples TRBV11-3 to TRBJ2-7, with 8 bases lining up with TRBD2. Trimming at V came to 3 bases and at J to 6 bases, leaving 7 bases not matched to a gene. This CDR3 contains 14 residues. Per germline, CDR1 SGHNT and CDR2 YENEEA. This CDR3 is CASSFSGGAVEQYV. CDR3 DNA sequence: TGTGCCAGCAGCTTCTCCGGGGGGGCCGTCGAGCAGTACGTC.

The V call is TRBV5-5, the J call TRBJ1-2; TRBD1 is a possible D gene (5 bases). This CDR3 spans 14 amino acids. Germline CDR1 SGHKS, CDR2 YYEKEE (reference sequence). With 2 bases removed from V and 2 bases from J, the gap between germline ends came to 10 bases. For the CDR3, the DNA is TGTGCCAGCAGCTTAGTACAGGCAAACTATGGCTACACCTTC. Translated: CASSLVQANYGYTF.